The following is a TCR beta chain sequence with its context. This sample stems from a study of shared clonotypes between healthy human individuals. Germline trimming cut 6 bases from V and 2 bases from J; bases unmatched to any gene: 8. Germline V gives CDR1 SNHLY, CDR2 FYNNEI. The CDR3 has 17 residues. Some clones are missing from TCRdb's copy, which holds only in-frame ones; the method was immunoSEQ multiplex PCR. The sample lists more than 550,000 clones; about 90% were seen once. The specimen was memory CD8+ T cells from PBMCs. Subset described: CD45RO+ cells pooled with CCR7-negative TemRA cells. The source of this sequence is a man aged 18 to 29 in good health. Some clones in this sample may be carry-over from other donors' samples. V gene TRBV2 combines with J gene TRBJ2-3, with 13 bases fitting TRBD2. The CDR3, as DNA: TGTGCCAGCAGGACTCCGGGACTAGCGGGACCCACAGATACGCAGTATTTT. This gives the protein CASRTPGLAGPTDTQYF.